These 15 T cell receptor beta chains were all obtained from the same sample, sequenced in a study of beta chain features in type 1 diabetes. These TCRs are of unknown antigen specificity. The investigators reverse transcribed all of the isolated RNA, so they sequenced expressed TCRB transcripts. The data were produced by immunoSEQ multiplex PCR, yet TCRdb's version contains in-frame clones alone and is incomplete. The sample carries 630,000 or so clones, over 12% recorded once. Study conclusions and caveats: Significant though moderate, a shortening of TCRB CDR3s appeared in all four CD4+ subsets of Type 1 diabetes patients.

Specimen: naive CD4+ T cells from blood. Every receptor here comes from a man between 18 and 29 years old with type 1 diabetes.

The chain links TRBV11-2 to TRBJ1-2, with unresolved D. This CDR3 contains 13 residues. Between the trimmed V and J ends, which lost 5 bases and 7 bases, there was a span of 14 bases. Germline assignment: CDR1 SGHAT and CDR2 FQNNGV. The chain's CDR3 is CASSLPGSTGYTF. In DNA, the CDR3 is TGTGCCAGCAGCCTCCCCGGGAGCACTGGCTACACCTTC.

A remark on this clone: A read error may account for a junction end that differs from germline. CDR3 protein: CASSSKRQGAHLLLF. The CDR3 DNA reads TGTGCCAGCAGTTCCAAAAGACAGGGGGCCCACCTCTTGCTTTTT. The chain employs TRBV6-5 and TRBJ1-4; 10 bases map to TRBD1. Per germline, CDR1 MNHEY and CDR2 SVGAGI. The CDR3 has 15 amino acids.

This clone was counted only a few times. The gene calls are TRBV5-6 and TRBJ1-1; a weak D match, TRBD1 (6 bases). The CDR3 consists of 15 residues. Germline V gene sequence: CDR1 SGHDT, CDR2 YYEEEE. V gave up 3 bases and J gave up 3 bases, with 15 bases separating them. The CDR3, as DNA: TGTGCCAGCAGCTCAAGTACACAGGGTGACACTGAAGCTTTCTTT. Amino acid sequence: CASSSSTQGDTEAFF.

This clone has only a few counts. This chain joins TRBV30 and TRBJ1-1; D is unclear. Germline values: CDR1 GTSNPN, CDR2 SVGIG (reference sequence). CDR3 length equals 12 residues. The ends were cut back, 4 bases at V and 7 bases at J, with 13 bases in the middle. CDR3 nucleotide sequence: TGTGCCTGGATCCCTCGTTCGGGTGAAGCTTTCTTT. Its protein is CAWIPRSGEAFF.

This clone occurred a few times. V gene TRBV30 combines with J gene TRBJ2-4; 9 bases are shared with TRBD2. The germline gives CDR1 GTSNPN, CDR2 SVGIG (reference sequence). The trim removed 5 bases at V and 0 bases at J, leaving 5 bases unmatched. This CDR3 contains 15 residues. The chain's CDR3 is CAWGLAGLAKNIQYF. DNA for the CDR3: TGTGCCTGGGGTCTAGCGGGGTTAGCCAAAAACATTCAGTACTTC.

The J gene is TRBJ2-6, the V gene TRBV14; no firm D call. The CDR3 is made up of 17 amino acids. The V gene lost 2 bases and the J gene lost 0 bases, with 11 bases spanning the gap. Germline assignment: CDR1 SGHDN and CDR2 FVKESK. CDR3: CASSQYARSSGANVLTF. CDR3 DNA sequence: TGTGCCAGCAGCCAATATGCCAGGAGCTCTGGGGCCAACGTCCTGACTTTC.

Notes on this clone: At the DNA level, this CDR3 is encoded by other sequences in the same sample as well. The chain links TRBV29-1 to TRBJ1-2; tentative D call: TRBD1 (5 bases). The V end was cut by 4 bases, the J end by 7 bases, with 16 bases between. CDR1 SQVTM and CDR2 ANQGSEA come from the germline V gene. This CDR3 is built from 13 residues. For the CDR3, the DNA is TGCAGCGTTGTAAAGGGGTCCTCCTCTGGCTACACCTTC. It encodes CSVVKGSSSGYTF.

This rearrangement joins TRBV2 to TRBJ2-7; D not resolved. This CDR3 has 12 amino acids. V was shortened by 7 bases and J by 2 bases, with 9 bases between the two germline ends. Germline V gene lookup returns CDR1 SNHLY and CDR2 FYNNEI. The DNA for the CDR3 is TGTGCCAGCAAACCCGACCCCTACGAGCAGTACTTC. Its translation: CASKPDPYEQYF.

This clone came up a few times. The rearrangement joins TRBV5-4 to TRBJ2-7; D could derive from TRBD1 or TRBD2 (5 bases each). This CDR3 spans 14 amino acids. V was pared by 4 bases and J by 0 bases, with 11 bases between. CDR1 and CDR2 from the germline V gene are SGHNT and YYREEE (reference sequence). The CDR3 DNA reads TGTGCCAGCAGCGCCGAGGGGAGCTCCTACGAGCAGTACTTC. Amino acids: CASSAEGSSYEQYF. Variable domain in full (rest from reference TRBV5-4 and TRBJ2-7): ETGVTQSPTHLIKTRGQQVTLRCSSQSGHNTVSWYQQALGQGPQFIFQYYREEENGRGNFPPRFSGLQFPNYSSELNVNALELDDSALYLCASSAEGSSYEQYFGPGTRLTVT.

The sample holds a few counts of this clone. This chain joins TRBV7-2 and TRBJ1-6; D is unresolved. Per germline, CDR1 SGHTA and CDR2 FQGNSA. V lost 5 bases to trimming and J lost 7 bases, with 6 bases between them. CDR3 length: 12 amino acids. CDR3 sequence (DNA): TGTGCCAGCAGCCTGGACAATTCACCCCTCCACTTT. Its translation is CASSLDNSPLHF.

The sample holds a few counts of this clone. The chain recombines TRBV7-2 with TRBJ2-7, with 9 nucleotides matching TRBD2. Germline V lookup: CDR1 SGHTA, CDR2 FQGNSA. V lost 3 bases to trimming and J lost 0 bases; unmatched junction nucleotides: 6. This CDR3 contains 16 residues. DNA of the CDR3: TGTGCCAGCAGCTTTGGCGGACTAGCGCACTCCTACGAGCAGTACTTC. It yields the protein CASSFGGLAHSYEQYF.

The genes are TRBV7-2 and TRBJ2-3, with 12 bases aligning to TRBD2. The V and J ends lost 2 bases and 7 bases, in that order; junction bases with no gene match: 7. This CDR3 comprises 16 residues. Germline loops: CDR1 SGHTA, CDR2 FQGNSA. The CDR3 protein is CASSLRTSGVVNTQYF. CDR3 nucleotide sequence: TGTGCCAGCAGCTTACGGACTAGCGGGGTCGTGAATACGCAGTATTTT.

The rearrangement links TRBV18 to TRBJ2-2; maybe TRBD1 (5 bases). CDR1 is KGHSH and CDR2 is LQKENI in the germline V gene. V dropped 4 bases and J dropped 3 bases, with 9 bases sitting between them. There are 14 residues in the CDR3. In nucleotides, the CDR3 is TGTGCCAGCTCACGGGGCACTCACACCGGGGAGCTGTTTTTT. Translated, it gives CASSRGTHTGELFF.

To note about this clone: Other DNA sequences in this sample translate to the same CDR3. The CDR3 nucleotides read TGCGCCAGCAGCTTGAGGCAGGGCGACGAAAAACTGTTTTTT. This encodes CASSLRQGDEKLFF. The rearrangement joins TRBV5-1 to TRBJ1-4; D is possibly TRBD1 (5 bases). CDR1 and CDR2 from the germline V gene are SGHRS and YFSETQ. Trimming removed 1 base from V and 8 bases from J, with 12 bases in between. The CDR3 has 14 amino acids.

J is TRBJ1-5 and V is TRBV7-2; D possibly corresponds to TRBD1 (5 bases). This CDR3 has 14 residues. Germline CDR1 is SGHTA and CDR2 is FQGNSA. The germline V and J ends were trimmed by 1 base and 5 bases, with 9 bases remaining between them. The CDR3 region has the DNA TGTGCCAGCAGCTTAGGTGCAGGGTATCAGCCCCAGCATTTT. Translating gives CASSLGAGYQPQHF. Full variable domain (outside the CDR3, taken from reference TRBV7-2 and TRBJ1-5): GAGVSQSPSNKVTEKGKDVELRCDPISGHTALYWYRQSLGQGLEFLIYFQGNSAPDKSGLPSDRFSAERTGGSVSTLTIQRTQQEDSAVYLCASSLGAGYQPQHFGDGTRLSIL.